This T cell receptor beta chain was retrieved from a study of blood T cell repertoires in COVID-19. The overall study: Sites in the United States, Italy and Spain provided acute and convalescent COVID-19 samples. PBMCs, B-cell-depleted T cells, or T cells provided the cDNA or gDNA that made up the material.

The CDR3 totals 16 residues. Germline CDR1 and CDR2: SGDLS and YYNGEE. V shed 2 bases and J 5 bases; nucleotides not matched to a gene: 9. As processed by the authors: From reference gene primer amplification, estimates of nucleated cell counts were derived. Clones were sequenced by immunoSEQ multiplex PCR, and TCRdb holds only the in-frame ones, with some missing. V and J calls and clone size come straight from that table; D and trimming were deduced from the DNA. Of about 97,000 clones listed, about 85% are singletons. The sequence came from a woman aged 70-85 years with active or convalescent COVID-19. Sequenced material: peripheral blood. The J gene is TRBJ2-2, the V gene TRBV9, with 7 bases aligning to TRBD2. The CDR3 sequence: CASSVNRDYDTGELFF. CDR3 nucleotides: TGTGCCAGCAGCGTTAACCGGGACTACGATACCGGGGAGCTGTTTTTT.